Below, 18 T cell receptor beta chains from the same sample are listed, as sequenced in a study of CD8+ T cells in alopecia areata. As to treatment: oral pan-JAK inhibitor, 5-10 mg twice daily. Lesional scalp punch biopsies and peripheral blood came from alopecia areata patients. Isolated RNA was reverse transcribed into cDNA used as the sequencing template. The table came from immunoSEQ multiplex PCR; TCRdb's copy has only in-frame clones and leaves some out. The sample includes under 4,000 clones, approximately 79% of them seen just once. Source: skin, taken at week 24, from a patient treated with tofacitinib. All receptors derive from a human donor with alopecia areata.

The chain combines TRBV6-4 with TRBJ1-5; D not resolved. CDR1 is MRHNA, CDR2 SNTAGT, per germline. The V and J ends lost 10 bases and 4 bases respectively, with 32 bases between them. The CDR3 is 19 amino acids. The CDR3 nucleotides are TGTGCCACCTCCCGCGGGGTTTGGGCTCGAGGCGCGAAGAATCAGCCCCAGCATTTT. This gives the protein CATSRGVWARGAKNQPQHF.

The chain links TRBV7-6 to TRBJ2-2, with 9 bases identical to TRBD2. Trimming removed 1 base from V and 3 bases from J; junction bases left unmatched: 6. The CDR3 consists of 17 residues. Germline CDR1 SGHVS, CDR2 FNYEAQ. The CDR3 here is CASSLEASGDYTGELFF. Written as DNA, the CDR3 is TGTGCCAGCAGCTTAGAGGCTAGCGGGGATTACACCGGGGAGCTGTTTTTT.

V and J are TRBV7-2 and TRBJ2-6; 11 nucleotides align to TRBD1. Germline V lookup: CDR1 SGHTA, CDR2 FQGNSA. The V gene end was trimmed by 4 bases and the J gene end by 0 bases; junction bases not matched to a gene: 8. The CDR3 has 19 amino acids. CDR3 sequence: CASSSLVGTGGSGANVLTF. CDR3 sequence (DNA): TGTGCCAGCAGCTCTCTGGTGGGGACAGGGGGCTCTGGGGCCAACGTCCTGACTTTC.

The rearrangement links TRBV30 to TRBJ2-3, with D maybe TRBD1 (7 bases). Looked up from germline, CDR1 is GTSNPN and CDR2 is SVGIG (reference sequence). The CDR3 totals 13 residues. Trimming took 6 bases from V and 5 from J, leaving 15 bases between them. The CDR3 loop is CACRRQGGDTQYF. The CDR3 bases are TGTGCCTGTCGGAGGCAGGGGGGAGATACGCAGTATTTT.

V gene TRBV11-2 combines with J gene TRBJ2-1, with 9 bases identical to TRBD2. The CDR3 contains 17 residues. Germline-derived CDR1 and CDR2 are SGHAT and FQNNGV. V lost 2 bases and J lost 2; bases outside the gene matches: 7. The CDR3, as DNA: TGTGCCAGCAGCTTAATGACGGGGACTAGCCCCTACAATGAGCAGTTCTTC. Translating it yields CASSLMTGTSPYNEQFF.

The table lists this clone with a few counts. The chain carries TRBV18 and TRBJ1-2; D is ambiguous. The germline V and J ends were trimmed by 4 bases and 3 bases, with 6 bases remaining between them. CDR1 and CDR2 from the germline V gene are KGHSH and LQKENI. This CDR3 has 12 amino acids. CDR3 bases: TGTGCCAGCTCACTTGAAGACTATGGCTACACCTTC. It codes for CASSLEDYGYTF. Full variable domain (remainder filled in from reference TRBV18 and TRBJ1-2): NAGVMQNPRHLVRRRGQEARLRCSPMKGHSHVYWYRQLPEEGLKFMVYLQKENIIDESGMPKERFSAEFPKEGPSILRIQQVVRGDSAAYFCASSLEDYGYTFGSGTRLTVV.

The chain carries TRBV6-6 and TRBJ1-5; D call uncertain. The germline CDR1 and CDR2 sequences are MNHNY and SVGAGI (reference sequence). V dropped 4 bases and J dropped 1 base, with 14 bases sitting between them. CDR3 length equals 16 residues. CDR3: CASSSQQGSSNQPQHF. DNA of the CDR3: TGTGCCAGCAGTTCCCAGCAAGGGTCGAGCAATCAGCCCCAGCATTTT.

The chain employs TRBV5-1 and TRBJ1-2; a weak D match, TRBD1 (6 bases). The CDR3 extends over 12 amino acids. The V and J ends lost 4 bases and 6 bases respectively, with 10 bases between them. Germline CDR1 SGHRS, CDR2 YFSETQ. This CDR3 reads CASSRTADGYTF. The CDR3 DNA reads as TGCGCCAGCAGCAGGACAGCGGATGGCTACACCTTC.

This sequence joins TRBV29-1 and TRBJ1-2, with D perhaps matching TRBD1 (6 bases). V lost 2 bases and J lost 4, with 11 bases in between. This CDR3 is 13 amino acids long. Germline V gives CDR1 SQVTM, CDR2 ANQGSEA. CDR3 sequence (DNA): TGCAGCGTTGAATCGGACAGCCGCTATGGCTACACCTTC. Translated, it gives CSVESDSRYGYTF.

This clone was seen only once. The chain links TRBV6-1 to TRBJ2-5, with no clear D. The DNA end is more similar to TRBJ2-7, so the J call may be wrong. Looked up from germline, CDR1 is MNHNS and CDR2 is SASEGT. The CDR3 consists of 11 residues. The CDR3 sequence: CASSFSYEQYF. DNA of the CDR3: TGTGCCAGCAGTTTTTCCTACGAGCAGTACTTC.

The V and J genes are TRBV7-2 and TRBJ2-1; the D gene is possibly TRBD2 (7 bases). In germline, CDR1 is SGHTA, CDR2 FQGNSA. The V gene lost 0 bases and the J gene lost 8 bases, with 14 bases spanning the gap. The CDR3 consists of 15 residues. This CDR3 reads CASSLAGGARYEQFF. Written as DNA, the CDR3 is TGTGCCAGCAGCTTAGCTGGGGGGGCCCGCTATGAGCAGTTCTTC.

The rearrangement joins TRBV7-2 to TRBJ2-1; 9 nucleotides match TRBD2. Germline V gene lookup returns CDR1 SGHTA and CDR2 FQGNSA. The trim removed 1 base at V and 0 bases at J, leaving 4 bases unmatched. CDR3 size: 17 residues. The CDR3 is CASSLVGLARSYNEQFF. Written as DNA, the CDR3 is TGTGCCAGCAGCTTAGTGGGACTAGCACGCTCCTACAATGAGCAGTTCTTC.

The chain has TRBV19 and TRBJ2-5, with D perhaps matching TRBD2 (7 bases). This CDR3 has 15 amino acids. Germline V CDR1 and CDR2: LNHDA, SQIVND (reference sequence). Between the trimmed V and J ends, which lost 1 base and 1 base, there was a span of 10 bases. The CDR3 DNA reads as TGTGCCAGTAGTATAGCGGGGGGCTCCCAAGAGACCCAGTACTTC. It translates to CASSIAGGSQETQYF. Based on the CDR3 plus reference TRBV19 and TRBJ2-5, the full variable domain is DGGITQSPKYLFRKEGQNVTLSCEQNLNHDAMYWYRQDPGQGLRLIYYSQIVNDFQKGDIAEGYSVSREKKESFPLTVTSAQKNPTAFYLCASSIAGGSQETQYFGPGTRLLVL.

The chain recombines TRBV6-4 with TRBJ2-1; no clear D. Germline-derived CDR1 and CDR2 are MRHNA and SNTAGT. This CDR3 has 14 amino acids. The ends were cut back, 1 base at V and 9 bases at J, with 13 bases in the middle. CDR3 region: CASSDFFSLGEQFF. CDR3 DNA sequence: TGTGCCAGCAGTGACTTTTTCTCCCTGGGTGAGCAGTTCTTC.

The chain is built from TRBV10-1 and TRBJ1-5; D is uncertain. From germline, CDR1 is WNHNN and CDR2 SYGVQD (reference sequence). With 4 bases removed from V and 1 base from J, the gap between germline ends came to 11 bases. This CDR3 has 15 residues. This CDR3 is CASSGIGGSNQPQHF. For the CDR3, the DNA is TGCGCCAGCAGTGGAATCGGAGGGAGCAATCAGCCCCAGCATTTT.

This sequence joins TRBV29-1 and TRBJ2-3, with TRBD1 identical over 9 bases. After removal of 5 bases from V and 4 bases from J, the junction contained 1 base not matched to a gene. Germline values: CDR1 SQVTM, CDR2 ANQGSEA. The CDR3 consists of 12 residues. CDR3 amino acids: CSVRTGADTQYF. The DNA for the CDR3 is TGCAGCGTTAGGACAGGGGCAGATACGCAGTATTTT.

This clone was seen just once. The genes are TRBV14 and TRBJ2-7; no reliable D call. Germline V gives CDR1 SGHDN, CDR2 FVKESK. The CDR3 runs to 11 residues. V was trimmed by 8 bases and J by 3 bases, leaving 8 bases between them. The DNA for the CDR3 is TGTGCCAGCGGGGATTTCTACGAGCAGTACTTC. This encodes CASGDFYEQYF.

This chain uses TRBV18 with TRBJ1-1; D is perhaps TRBD1 (6 bases). Trimming took off 3 bases at V and 0 bases at J, with 14 bases between the two ends. Germline CDR1 is KGHSH and CDR2 is LQKENI. The CDR3 is 16 residues long. CDR3 sequence reads: CASSPRDIRMNTEAFF. DNA of the CDR3: TGTGCCAGCTCACCCCGGGACATCCGGATGAACACTGAAGCTTTCTTT.